The 20 T cell receptor beta chains below all came from one sample that was sequenced in a study of T cell responses to AZD1222 COVID-19 vaccine. Some clones are missing from TCRdb's copy, which holds only in-frame ones; the method was immunoSEQ multiplex PCR. The table has 130,000 to 150,000 clones, 90% to 95% seen once. This specimen was peripheral blood, taken on day 0 of MenACWY control vaccination. These receptors came from an adult in good health.

The rearrangement joins TRBV5-1 to TRBJ2-3; no clear D gene. V was pared by 4 bases and J by 5 bases, with 8 bases between. CDR3 length equals 12 residues. Germline lookup yields CDR1 SGHRS and CDR2 YFSETQ. The CDR3 nucleotides read TGCGCCAGCAGCCCCAATCGAGATACGCAGTATTTT. It codes for CASSPNRDTQYF.

The V call is TRBV18, the J call TRBJ2-5; a weak D match, TRBD1 (6 bases). There are 13 residues in the CDR3. Germline CDR1 KGHSH, CDR2 LQKENI. The ends were cut back, 2 bases at V and 4 bases at J, with 8 bases in the middle. CDR3 loop: CASSPGQRETQYF. CDR3 DNA sequence: TGTGCCAGCTCACCAGGACAGAGAGAGACCCAGTACTTC.

CDR3: CASSLSGNSYEQYF. The CDR3 DNA is TGTGCCAGCAGCTTATCGGGCAACTCCTACGAGCAGTACTTC. The rearrangement joins TRBV7-3 to TRBJ2-7; D unresolved. The CDR3 is 14 amino acids. Trimming pared 2 bases from V and 0 bases from J, leaving 8 bases between. In germline, CDR1 is SGHTA, CDR2 FQGTGA.

This chain connects TRBV29-1 to TRBJ2-7; TRBD2 is a possible D gene (6 bases). CDR1 and CDR2 (germline): SQVTM, ANQGSEA. This CDR3 has 12 amino acids. With 6 bases removed from V and 7 bases from J, the gap between germline ends came to 16 bases. The CDR3 region is CSVVEGTREQYF. CDR3 nucleotides: TGCAGCGTCGTGGAGGGGACGAGGGAGCAGTACTTC.

The chain has TRBV6-2 or TRBV6-3 and TRBJ2-3, with TRBD2 matching 7 bases. The CDR3 totals 14 residues. Trimming cost V 2 bases and J 7 bases; bases outside gene matches: 6. From germline, CDR1 is MNHEY and CDR2 SVGEGT. DNA of the CDR3: TGTGCCAGCAGTTACGAGACTAGCACCCATACGCAGTATTTT. Amino acids: CASSYETSTHTQYF.

The chain carries TRBV28 and TRBJ2-1; TRBD2 aligns across 9 bases. With V trimmed by 5 bases and J by 7 bases, 15 bases remained unmatched. CDR3 size: 17 residues. Per germline, CDR1 MDHEN and CDR2 SYDVKM. CDR3 sequence: CASSGPFGGRAKNEQFF. The CDR3 nucleotides are TGTGCCAGCAGTGGCCCTTTTGGCGGGAGGGCCAAAAATGAGCAGTTCTTC.

This chain joins TRBV4-2 and TRBJ1-1; TRBD1 might be the D (6 bases). This CDR3 is 14 amino acids long. Germline loops: CDR1 LGHNA, CDR2 YNFKEQ. V dropped 6 bases and J dropped 0 bases, with 11 bases sitting between them. The CDR3 reads CASRTGKLNTEAFF. The DNA of the CDR3 is TGTGCCAGCAGAACAGGGAAACTGAACACTGAAGCTTTCTTT.

This chain joins TRBV5-1 and TRBJ2-2; D might be TRBD2 (5 bases). The CDR3 sequence is 16 residues long. The ends were cut back, 0 bases at V and 0 bases at J, with 9 bases in the middle. Per the germline V gene, CDR1 is SGHRS and CDR2 is YFSETQ. The CDR3 loop is CASSLEGGSNTGELFF. CDR3 nucleotides: TGCGCCAGCAGCTTGGAAGGAGGCTCGAACACCGGGGAGCTGTTTTTT.

This chain links TRBV5-1 with TRBJ2-1; TRBD2 matches at 13 bases. J gave up 0 bases and V 0 bases, and 6 bases lay outside the gene matches. The germline V gene has CDR1 SGHRS and CDR2 YFSETQ. This CDR3 has 19 amino acids. For the CDR3, the DNA is TGCGCCAGCAGCTTGGGACTAGCGGGGGGCCTTAGCTCCTACAATGAGCAGTTCTTC. It encodes CASSLGLAGGLSSYNEQFF.

The chain links TRBV5-5 to TRBJ1-5; 8 bases are shared with TRBD1. This CDR3 has 15 amino acids. V lost 0 bases, J lost 2 bases, and 1 base stayed unmatched. In germline, CDR1 is SGHKS, CDR2 YYEKEE (reference sequence). DNA for the CDR3: TGTGCCAGCAGCTTGGAGGACAGGGGCAATCAGCCCCAGCATTTT. Its translation is CASSLEDRGNQPQHF.

The sample holds one count of this clone. The chain carries TRBV2 and TRBJ1-6; D gene uncertain. The CDR3 sequence is 13 residues long. The V end lost 10 bases, the J end lost 9 bases, and 16 bases lay between the germline ends. Germline-derived CDR1 and CDR2 are SNHLY and FYNNEI. CDR3 protein: CAITLEEGSPLHF. DNA for the CDR3: TGTGCCATCACATTAGAAGAGGGTTCACCCCTCCACTTT.

V is TRBV6-5 and J is TRBJ1-2, with a tentative D call TRBD1 (5 bases). This CDR3 spans 13 amino acids. Germline loops: CDR1 MNHEY, CDR2 SVGAGI. Trimming left V 6 bases short and J 3 bases short, with 11 bases between. The CDR3 bases are TGTGCCAGCAGGACAGCAGTCGACTATGGCTACACCTTC. Translating gives CASRTAVDYGYTF.

This chain joins TRBV5-8 and TRBJ1-5; 10 nucleotides line up with TRBD1. V shed 4 bases and J 6 bases; nucleotides not matched to a gene: 10. The CDR3 loop spans 16 amino acids. Germline V gene lookup returns CDR1 SGHTS and CDR2 YDEGEE. CDR3: CASSAPTGGFIQPQHF. DNA of the CDR3: TGTGCCAGCAGCGCGCCGACAGGGGGCTTTATTCAGCCCCAGCATTTT. Based on the CDR3 plus reference TRBV5-8 and TRBJ1-5, the full variable domain is EAGVTQSPTHLIKTRGQQATLRCSPISGHTSVYWYQQALGLGLQFLLWYDEGEERNRGNFPPRFSGRQFPNYSSELNVNALELEDSALYLCASSAPTGGFIQPQHFGDGTRLSIL.

The chain couples TRBV3-1 (or the pseudogene TRBV3-2) to TRBJ1-2; 11 nucleotides align to TRBD1. Germline trimming cut 5 bases from V and 8 bases from J; bases unmatched to any gene: 7. Germline CDR1 and CDR2: LGHDT and YNNKEL (reference sequence). The CDR3 spans 14 residues. The CDR3, as DNA: TGTGCCAGCAGCAGAATGGACAGGGGGCAAGGCTACACCTTC. Protein product: CASSRMDRGQGYTF.

V gene TRBV5-4 combines with J gene TRBJ2-7; D is ambiguous. Germline loops: CDR1 SGHNT, CDR2 YYREEE (reference sequence). Deletions cut 0 bases from V and 2 bases from J, with 3 bases between. This CDR3 comprises 12 residues. The CDR3 bases are TGTGCCAGCAGCTTGGCCCCCTACGAGCAGTACTTC. This codes for CASSLAPYEQYF.

The rearrangement uses TRBV5-4 and TRBJ1-2, with D perhaps matching TRBD1 (5 bases). The CDR3 runs 14 residues. The germline V and J ends were trimmed by 4 bases and 3 bases, with 13 bases remaining between them. Germline V gene sequence: CDR1 SGHNT, CDR2 YYREEE (reference sequence). CDR3 amino acids: CASSAQTGDYGYTF. As DNA, the CDR3 is TGTGCCAGCAGCGCACAGACGGGGGACTATGGCTACACCTTC.

This chain links TRBV27 with TRBJ2-2; 8 bases are shared with TRBD1. The V segment lost 0 bases and the J segment 2 bases; nucleotides outside the gene matches: 2. In germline, CDR1 is MNHEY, CDR2 SMNVEV (reference sequence). This CDR3 has 16 amino acids. CDR3 region: CASSLSQGVNTGELFF. The CDR3 region has the DNA TGTGCCAGCAGTTTATCACAGGGGGTCAACACCGGGGAGCTGTTTTTT.

The CDR3 sequence: CASSLPGTGYNEQFF. The CDR3 DNA reads as TGTGCCAGCAGTCTCCCCGGGACAGGGTACAATGAGCAGTTCTTC. The rearrangement joins TRBV7-3 to TRBJ2-1, with TRBD1 matching 9 bases. CDR3 length: 15 amino acids. Germline V gene lookup returns CDR1 SGHTA and CDR2 FQGTGA. The trim removed 6 bases at V and 4 bases at J, leaving 7 bases unmatched.

This chain's CDR3 is CASSQDGSGRTAEQFF. The CDR3 DNA is TGTGCCAGCAGCCAAGACGGAAGCGGGAGGACCGCTGAGCAGTTCTTC. This chain joins TRBV4-2 and TRBJ2-1; 9 bases are a match to TRBD2. The CDR3 totals 16 residues. Unmatched junction bases numbered 9, after V lost 0 bases and J lost 9 bases. From germline, CDR1 is LGHNA and CDR2 YNFKEQ.

The chain joins TRBV10-1 to TRBJ2-2; no clear D gene. Trimming took 6 bases from V and 6 from J, leaving 8 bases between them. The germline CDR1 and CDR2 sequences are WNHNN and SYGVQD (reference sequence). This CDR3 has 12 amino acids. CDR3 sequence: CASSPRAGELFF. CDR3 coding DNA: TGCGCCAGCAGCCCTAGGGCCGGGGAGCTGTTTTTT.